Below are 28 T cell receptor beta chains sequenced from a single sample in a study of technical replicates of blood from a few donors. Some clones are missing from TCRdb's copy, which holds only in-frame ones; the method was immunoSEQ multiplex PCR. The sample has about 91,000 clones; 92% are singletons. The source material was T cells isolated from PBMCs. Receptors were obtained from a human donor in good health.

The rearrangement uses TRBV11-2 and TRBJ1-2; no definite D call. The CDR3 totals 16 residues. Trimming removed 4 bases from V and 4 bases from J, with 19 bases in between. CDR1 and CDR2 (germline): SGHAT, FQNNGV. This chain's CDR3 is CASSSLEVTSFYGYTF. The CDR3 coding sequence is TGTGCCAGCAGCTCGCTGGAAGTGACTAGCTTCTATGGCTACACCTTC.

V usage is TRBV7-6 and J usage is TRBJ2-7; weak D call: TRBD1 (8 bases). Trimming left V 5 bases short and J 2 bases short, with 22 bases between. CDR3 length: 17 residues. Germline V gene lookup returns CDR1 SGHVS and CDR2 FNYEAQ. CDR3 in DNA: TGTGCCAGCAGCGCCTTGGGGGGGGACAGGTTTGCCTACGAGCAGTACTTC. Protein: CASSALGGDRFAYEQYF.

J is TRBJ2-7 and V is TRBV12-5, with 10 bases identical to TRBD1. V lost 2 bases, J lost 5 bases, and 6 bases stayed unmatched. Germline CDR1 is LGHNT and CDR2 is FRNRAP. The CDR3 runs to 15 residues. CDR3 DNA sequence: TGTGCTAGTGGTTTGCCATCGACAGGGGGCGACGAGCAGTACTTC. Translating gives CASGLPSTGGDEQYF.

The chain has TRBV5-4 and TRBJ2-7; D perhaps matches TRBD1 (6 bases). Deletions cut 2 bases from V and 4 bases from J, with 10 bases between. This CDR3 spans 13 amino acids. Germline V gene data show CDR1 as SGHNT and CDR2 as YYREEE (reference sequence). CDR3 bases: TGTGCCAGCAGCTTACAGGGTGTGTACGAGCAGTACTTC. It is translated as CASSLQGVYEQYF.

This CDR3 is CASSRTVRGEKLFF. The CDR3 DNA reads TGCGCCAGCAGCCGGACAGTCAGAGGGGAAAAACTGTTTTTT. The rearrangement links TRBV4-1 to TRBJ1-4; D is possibly TRBD1 (6 bases). Germline lookup yields CDR1 MGHRA and CDR2 YSYEKL. The V and J ends lost 4 bases and 8 bases respectively, with 14 bases between them. The CDR3 consists of 14 residues.

This chain links TRBV5-1 with TRBJ2-1; no reliable D call. The ends were cut back, 0 bases at V and 2 bases at J, with 9 bases in the middle. The length of the CDR3 is 15 residues. The V gene's germline CDR1 is SGHRS and CDR2 YFSETQ. Here the CDR3 reads CASSLDEQPYNEQFF. CDR3 in DNA: TGCGCCAGCAGCTTGGATGAACAACCCTACAATGAGCAGTTCTTC.

CDR3 DNA: TGCGCCAGCAGCAAAGCAGGCTCGGAAGGTGTTGAAAAACTGTTTTTT. This sequence encodes CASSKAGSEGVEKLFF. The chain couples TRBV5-1 to TRBJ1-4; D not resolved. V lost 4 bases and J lost 7, with 20 bases in between. CDR1 is SGHRS, CDR2 YFSETQ, per germline. The CDR3 spans 16 residues.

The CDR3 is CASSEYAAATNEKLFF. For the CDR3, the DNA is TGTGCCAGCAGTGAATACGCGGCTGCAACTAATGAAAAACTGTTTTTT. V and J are TRBV2 and TRBJ1-4; D is unclear. The CDR3 has 16 residues. V dropped 2 bases and J dropped 0 bases, with 10 bases sitting between them. CDR1 is SNHLY and CDR2 is FYNNEI in the germline V gene.

The DNA of the CDR3 is TGTGCCAGCAGTGAAGCGGGTAGCACAGATACGCAGTATTTT. Translated, it gives CASSEAGSTDTQYF. The J gene is TRBJ2-3, the V gene TRBV6-4, with D tentatively TRBD2 (6 bases). Trimming left V 3 bases short and J 0 bases short, with 7 bases between. Per the germline V gene, CDR1 is MRHNA and CDR2 is SNTAGT. The CDR3 sequence is 14 residues long.

This CDR3 is CASSEASGRAEQFF. The CDR3 bases are TGCGCCAGCAGTGAGGCTAGCGGGAGGGCTGAGCAGTTCTTC. The V call is TRBV10-2, the J call TRBJ2-1, with TRBD2 matching 12 bases. This CDR3 spans 14 amino acids. Germline CDR1 is WSHSY and CDR2 is SAAADI. Trimming at V came to 2 bases and at J to 9 bases, leaving 2 bases not matched to a gene.

The count of this clone is one. This chain uses TRBV6-6 with TRBJ1-5, with D tentatively TRBD1 (5 bases). Trimming left V 0 bases short and J 9 bases short, with 15 bases between. The CDR3 consists of 15 residues. CDR1 MNHNY and CDR2 SVGAGI come from the germline V gene (reference sequence). The CDR3 is CASSYSGDRTRPQHF. CDR3 nucleotides: TGTGCCAGCAGTTACTCCGGTGATCGGACACGGCCCCAGCATTTT.

This clone occurred once. The rearrangement joins TRBV7-9 to TRBJ2-2, with 8 nucleotides matching TRBD2. V shed 4 bases, J shed 4 bases, and the junction held 5 bases outside the gene matches. The CDR3 consists of 15 residues. Germline CDR1 is SEHNR and CDR2 is FQNEAQ (reference sequence). CDR3 protein: CASSSFGTSTGELFF. The CDR3 coding sequence is TGTGCCAGCAGCTCCTTCGGGACTAGCACCGGGGAGCTGTTTTTT.

The rearrangement uses TRBV14 and TRBJ2-1, with 9 bases aligning to TRBD2. The CDR3 runs 16 residues. The junction had 4 bases not matched to a gene; V was cut back by 2 bases and J by 2 bases. In germline, CDR1 is SGHDN, CDR2 FVKESK. This CDR3 is CASSQPAGGPYNEQFF. The CDR3 nucleotides are TGTGCCAGCAGCCAACCAGCGGGAGGCCCCTACAATGAGCAGTTCTTC. The full variable domain, completed using reference TRBV14 and TRBJ2-1, is EAGVTQFPSHSVIEKGQTVTLRCDPISGHDNLYWYRRVMGKEIKFLLHFVKESKQDESGMPNNRFLAERTGGTYSTLKVQPAELEDSGVYFCASSQPAGGPYNEQFFGPGTRLTVL.

This chain joins TRBV7-9 and TRBJ2-7; possible D gene TRBD2, 5 bases. The germline V gene has CDR1 SEHNR and CDR2 FQNEAQ (reference sequence). The CDR3 totals 13 residues. V was shortened by 1 base and J by 3 bases, with 7 bases between the two germline ends. DNA for the CDR3: TGTGCCAGCAGCTTAGTGGCGGGCTACGAGCAGTACTTC. Its translation: CASSLVAGYEQYF.

CDR3 residues: CASSVERRSGNTIYF. CDR3 bases: TGTGCCAGCAGTGTTGAACGTAGGAGTGGAAACACCATATATTTT. The chain recombines TRBV2 with TRBJ1-3; D is uncertain. CDR1 is SNHLY and CDR2 is FYNNEI in the germline V gene. This CDR3 is 15 amino acids long. V lost 4 bases and J lost 3, with 13 bases in between.

This chain links TRBV27 with TRBJ2-7; D call uncertain. Germline V CDR1 and CDR2: MNHEY, SMNVEV (reference sequence). This CDR3 is 12 amino acids long. V was pared by 6 bases and J by 3 bases, with 9 bases between. CDR3 amino acids: CASRKSDYEQYF. The CDR3 DNA sequence: TGTGCCAGCAGAAAGTCAGACTACGAGCAGTACTTC.

J is TRBJ2-1 and V is TRBV7-6; 8 nucleotides align to TRBD2. The CDR3 loop spans 19 amino acids. The germline V gene encodes CDR1 SGHVS and CDR2 FNYEAQ. J was trimmed by 8 bases and V by 5 bases; bases with no gene match: 23. The CDR3 region has the DNA TGTGCCAGCAGCGAGAGCCCCCCATGGACGGGAGGGAGGTCGGATGAGCAGTTCTTC. It yields the protein CASSESPPWTGGRSDEQFF.

This chain links TRBV7-9 with TRBJ2-1; D ambiguous. V lost 3 bases to trimming and J lost 5 bases, with 2 bases between them. Germline V gene data show CDR1 as SEHNR and CDR2 as FQNEAQ (reference sequence). The CDR3 contains 11 residues. DNA of the CDR3: TGTGCCAGCAGCTTCGACAATGAGCAGTTCTTC. Protein sequence: CASSFDNEQFF.

The genes are TRBV6-5 and TRBJ1-4; no definite D call. Germline CDR1 MNHEY, CDR2 SVGAGI. This CDR3 has 13 amino acids. V was cut by 3 bases and J by 5 bases, with 7 bases left in between. The CDR3 DNA sequence: TGTGCCAGCAGTTATTCCCGGAATGAAAAACTGTTTTTT. Its translation is CASSYSRNEKLFF.

This rearrangement joins TRBV11-3 to TRBJ2-2; D possibly corresponds to TRBD1 (6 bases). Germline V gives CDR1 SGHNT, CDR2 YENEEA. The germline V and J ends were trimmed by 1 base and 2 bases, with 11 bases remaining between them. This CDR3 comprises 16 residues. The DNA of the CDR3 is TGTGCCAGCAGCTTAGTCCGGACAGTTAACACCGGGGAGCTGTTTTTT. This translates into CASSLVRTVNTGELFF.

The chain is built from TRBV27 and TRBJ2-1, with 7 nucleotides matching TRBD1. V gave up 1 base and J gave up 3 bases; unmatched junction bases: 0. This CDR3 has 14 residues. Per the germline V gene, CDR1 is MNHEY and CDR2 is SMNVEV (reference sequence). CDR3 loop: CASSLWDSYNEQFF. In DNA, the CDR3 is TGTGCCAGCAGTTTATGGGACAGCTACAATGAGCAGTTCTTC.

The chain combines TRBV5-1 with TRBJ2-3; 13 positions match TRBD2. Looked up from germline, CDR1 is SGHRS and CDR2 is YFSETQ. The junction had 14 bases not matched to a gene; V was cut back by 5 bases and J by 2 bases. This CDR3 spans 19 amino acids. The CDR3 spells CASSSLGLAGVTSTDTQYF. CDR3 nucleotides: TGCGCCAGCAGTTCCCTTGGACTAGCGGGGGTTACCTCCACAGATACGCAGTATTTT.

V usage is TRBV5-1 and J usage is TRBJ2-7; unclear D gene. The CDR3 has 15 amino acids. Trimming cost V 3 bases and J 0 bases, with 13 bases left between them. Germline assignment: CDR1 SGHRS and CDR2 YFSETQ. DNA for the CDR3: TGCGCCAGCAGCTCCTTCGCGGCGAGCTCCTACGAGCAGTACTTC. This translates into CASSSFAASSYEQYF.

The gene calls are TRBV2 and TRBJ2-7, with 9 bases identical to TRBD1. V lost 8 bases, J lost 4 bases, and 15 bases stayed unmatched. Germline values: CDR1 SNHLY, CDR2 FYNNEI. The CDR3 has 16 amino acids. Here the CDR3 reads CASGFTRDRVHYEQYF. DNA for the CDR3: TGTGCCAGCGGATTCACCCGGGACAGGGTTCATTACGAGCAGTACTTC. The complete variable domain, with remaining parts taken from reference TRBV2 and TRBJ2-7, reads EPEVTQTPSHQVTQMGQEVILRCVPISNHLYFYWYRQILGQKVEFLVSFYNNEISEKSEIFDDQFSVERPDGSNFTLKIRSTKLEDSAMYFCASGFTRDRVHYEQYFGPGTRLTVT.

This clone was counted a few times. The CDR3 DNA is TGTGCCTCCCGGCCCGGGGAAAAACTGTTTTTT. This encodes CASRPGEKLFF. The chain uses TRBV30 and TRBJ1-4, with unresolved D. Germline V CDR1 and CDR2: GTSNPN, SVGIG (reference sequence). The CDR3 spans 11 residues. The V and J ends lost 7 bases and 8 bases respectively, with 11 bases between them.

The genes are TRBV6-5 and TRBJ2-2; TRBD2 agrees at 7 bases. Looked up from germline, CDR1 is MNHEY and CDR2 is SVGAGI. Trimming took 4 bases from V and 9 from J; bases not matched to a gene: 14. The CDR3 covers 16 residues. The CDR3 DNA reads as TGTGCCAGCAGTTTTACACCCGATTTCGGGGGGAGGGAGCTGTTTTTT. Translated, it gives CASSFTPDFGGRELFF.

The chain carries TRBV5-4 and TRBJ1-1, with 10 bases fitting TRBD1. Germline-derived CDR1 and CDR2 are SGHNT and YYREEE (reference sequence). Losses at the gene ends were 3 bases for V and 4 bases for J; bases not matched to a gene: 6. The CDR3 runs to 15 residues. The CDR3 sequence is CASSSGQGRGTEAFF. Written as DNA, the CDR3 is TGTGCCAGCAGCTCGGGACAGGGGAGGGGCACTGAAGCTTTCTTT.

This clone was picked up one time. The chain recombines TRBV27 with TRBJ1-1, with D possibly TRBD1 on 5 matching bases. Germline CDR1 MNHEY, CDR2 SMNVEV (reference sequence). This CDR3 spans 15 amino acids. V gave up 3 bases and J gave up 3 bases, with 14 bases separating them. Written as DNA, the CDR3 is TGTGCCAGCAGTTTTGTCCCAGGGTCGTACACTGAAGCTTTCTTT. It translates to CASSFVPGSYTEAFF.